These 9 T cell receptor beta chains came from one sample sequenced in a study of blood T cells in healthy people across ages. It was with a sample-barcoded 5' primer and a J-beta primer mix that a second PCR of roughly 7 to 12 cycles was run. Each CDR3 protein gets one entry after TCRdb re-called the 5' RACE reads with MiXCR. The sample has about 730,000 distinct CDR3 sequences, 35% to 45% seen once. Sample: blood. These receptors came from a woman aged 55-70 years in good health.

V gene TRBV28 combines with J gene TRBJ1-6, with D possibly TRBD1 on 6 matching bases. The V and J ends lost 8 bases and 8 bases respectively, with 13 bases between them. Germline V gene lookup returns CDR1 MDHEN and CDR2 SYDVKM. CDR3 length: 13 residues. CDR3 amino acids: CASVGGVHSPLHF. The CDR3 bases are TGTGCCAGCGTCGGGGGCGTTCATTCACCCCTCCACTTT. Based on the CDR3 plus reference TRBV28 and TRBJ1-6, the full variable domain is DVKVTQSSRYLVKRTGEKVFLECVQDMDHENMFWYRQDPGLGLRLIYFSYDVKMKEKGDIPEGYSVSREKKERFSLILESASTNQTSMYLCASVGGVHSPLHFGNGTRLTVT.

In its sample, this clonotype was seen a few times. V gene TRBV7-9 combines with J gene TRBJ2-3; the match to TRBD1 covers 10 bases. The CDR3 loop spans 16 amino acids. With 5 bases clipped from V and 4 bases from J, the junction kept 9 bases outside the gene matches. In germline, CDR1 is SEHNR, CDR2 FQNEAQ (reference sequence). CDR3 coding DNA: TGTGCCAGCAGCCAGCTGACAGGGGGCGCGGCAGATACGCAGTATTTT. It specifies CASSQLTGGAADTQYF.

This chain joins TRBV7-9 and TRBJ2-3; 7 positions match TRBD2. This CDR3 has 15 amino acids. Germline CDR1 is SEHNR and CDR2 is FQNEAQ (reference sequence). V was pared by 4 bases and J by 0 bases, with 4 bases of the junction left unmatched. CDR3: CASSSGLGSTDTQYF. CDR3 sequence (DNA): TGTGCCAGCAGCTCCGGACTAGGCAGCACAGATACGCAGTATTTT.

V is TRBV3-1 and J is TRBJ2-5; TRBD2 might be the D (5 bases). The germline CDR1 and CDR2 sequences are LGHDT and YNNKEL (reference sequence). The CDR3 length is 16 residues. Trimming stripped 0 bases from V and 11 bases from J, with 22 bases between. CDR3 sequence (DNA): TGTGCCAGCAGCCAAGATGTGGGAGTCCCATACAATGAGCAGTACTTC. This translates into CASSQDVGVPYNEQYF.

The V call is TRBV10-3, the J call TRBJ1-2; TRBD1 matches at 8 bases. Germline values: CDR1 ENHRY, CDR2 SYGVKD. This CDR3 is built from 15 residues. V lost 3 bases to trimming and J lost 3 bases; unmatched junction nucleotides: 6. CDR3 region: CAISERTGRDYGYTF. CDR3 DNA: TGTGCCATCAGTGAAAGGACAGGGAGAGACTATGGCTACACCTTC.

This chain joins TRBV6-1 and TRBJ2-1; 8 bases are a match to TRBD2. The germline CDR1 and CDR2 sequences are MNHNS and SASEGT. Trimming took 7 bases from V and 8 from J; bases not matched to a gene: 10. The CDR3 runs to 14 residues. CDR3 sequence reads: CASIAGGLEDEQFF. The CDR3 nucleotides are TGTGCCAGCATCGCGGGGGGATTAGAGGATGAGCAGTTCTTC.

CDR3 coding DNA: TGTGCCAGCAGTCCTCAGGGCCCGGGTGGCGAGCAGTACTTC. It specifies CASSPQGPGGEQYF. The gene calls are TRBV2 and TRBJ2-7, with a weak D call TRBD1 (5 bases). Trimming took off 5 bases at V and 6 bases at J, with 17 bases between the two ends. CDR1 and CDR2 (germline): SNHLY, FYNNEI. The CDR3 totals 14 residues.

The chain couples TRBV14 to TRBJ2-7, with D possibly being TRBD2 (5 bases). This CDR3 comprises 15 residues. Germline-derived CDR1 and CDR2 are SGHDN and FVKESK. With 2 bases removed from V and 2 bases from J, the gap between germline ends came to 13 bases. The CDR3 region has the DNA TGTGCCAGCAGCCAAACTAGACGCGACACCTACGAGCAGTACTTC. Encoded protein: CASSQTRRDTYEQYF.

V gene TRBV12-3 or TRBV12-4 combines with J gene TRBJ2-3; D is perhaps TRBD2 (6 bases). V shed 7 bases and J shed 0 bases, with 17 bases lying between them. The length of the CDR3 is 16 residues. The CDR3 nucleotides are TGTGCCAGCACCCCCCTGGTGGGGGGTAGCACAGATACGCAGTATTTT. Translating gives CASTPLVGGSTDTQYF.